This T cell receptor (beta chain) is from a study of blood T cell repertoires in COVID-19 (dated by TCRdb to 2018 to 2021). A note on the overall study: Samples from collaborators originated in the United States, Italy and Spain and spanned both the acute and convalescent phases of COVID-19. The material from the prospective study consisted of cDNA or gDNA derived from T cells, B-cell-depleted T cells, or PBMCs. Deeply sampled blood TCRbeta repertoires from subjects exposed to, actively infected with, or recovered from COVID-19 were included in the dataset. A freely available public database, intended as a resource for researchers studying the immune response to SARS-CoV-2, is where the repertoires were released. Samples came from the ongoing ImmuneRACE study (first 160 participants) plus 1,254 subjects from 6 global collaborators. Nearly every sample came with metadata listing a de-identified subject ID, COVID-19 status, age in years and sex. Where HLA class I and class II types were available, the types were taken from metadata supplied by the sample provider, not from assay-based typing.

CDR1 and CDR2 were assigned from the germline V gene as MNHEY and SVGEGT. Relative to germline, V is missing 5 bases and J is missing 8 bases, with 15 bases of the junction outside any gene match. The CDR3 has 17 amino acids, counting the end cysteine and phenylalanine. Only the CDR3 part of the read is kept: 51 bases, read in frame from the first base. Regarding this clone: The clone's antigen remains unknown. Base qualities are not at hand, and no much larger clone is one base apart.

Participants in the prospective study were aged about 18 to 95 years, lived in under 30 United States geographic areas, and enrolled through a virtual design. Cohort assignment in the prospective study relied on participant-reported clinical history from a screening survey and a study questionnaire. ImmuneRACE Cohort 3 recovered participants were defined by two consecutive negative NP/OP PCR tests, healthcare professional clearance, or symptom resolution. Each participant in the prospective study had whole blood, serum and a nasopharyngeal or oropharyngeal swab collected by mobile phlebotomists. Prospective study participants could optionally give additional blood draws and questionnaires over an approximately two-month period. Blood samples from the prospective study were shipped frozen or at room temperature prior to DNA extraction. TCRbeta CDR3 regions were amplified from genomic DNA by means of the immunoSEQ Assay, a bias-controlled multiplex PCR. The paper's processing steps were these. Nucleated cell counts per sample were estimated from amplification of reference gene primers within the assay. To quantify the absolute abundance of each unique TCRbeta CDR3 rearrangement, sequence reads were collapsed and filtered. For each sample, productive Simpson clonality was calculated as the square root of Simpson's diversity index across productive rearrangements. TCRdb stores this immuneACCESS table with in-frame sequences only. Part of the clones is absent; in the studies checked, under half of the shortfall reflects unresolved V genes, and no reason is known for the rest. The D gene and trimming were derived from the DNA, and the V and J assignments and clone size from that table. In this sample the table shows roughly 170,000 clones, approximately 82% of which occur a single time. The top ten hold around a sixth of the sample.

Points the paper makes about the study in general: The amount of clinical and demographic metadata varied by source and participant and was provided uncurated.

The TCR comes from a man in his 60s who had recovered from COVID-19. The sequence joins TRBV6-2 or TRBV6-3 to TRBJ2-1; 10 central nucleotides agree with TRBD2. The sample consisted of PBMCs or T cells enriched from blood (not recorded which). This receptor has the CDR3 CASSTGTSASRGDEQFF. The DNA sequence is TGTGCCAGCAGTACCGGGACTAGCGCGAGCCGGGGGGATGAGCAGTTCTTC.